The T cell receptor beta chain described here comes from a study of blood T cell repertoires in COVID-19 (TCRdb year 2020). For context, the study as a whole: The collaborator samples originated in the United States, Italy and Spain and spanned the acute and convalescent phases of COVID-19. The prospective study material was composed of cDNA or gDNA derived from T cells, B-cell-depleted T cells, or PBMCs. Deeply sampled blood TCRbeta repertoires from subjects exposed to, actively infected with, or recovered from COVID-19 were included in the dataset. The repertoires were released in a freely available public database meant as a resource for research on the immune response to SARS-CoV-2. Samples came from the ongoing ImmuneRACE study (first 160 participants) plus 1,254 subjects from 6 global collaborators. A de-identified subject ID, COVID-19 status, age in years and sex were almost always included in the sample metadata. Where available, HLA class I and class II types were obtained from metadata supplied by the sample provider rather than from assay-based typing. What the study reported, not specific to this receptor: Clinical and demographic metadata were provided uncurated, with the amount varying by source and participant.

The collaborating institutions used their own protocols to collect whole blood in K2EDTA tubes. Collaborator samples were shipped for TCRbeta analysis as frozen whole blood, isolated PBMCs, or DNA extracted from either sample type. Comments on this clone: Its antigen is still unknown. The record has no base qualities; no much larger clone is one base away.

TCRbeta CDR3 regions were amplified from genomic DNA using the immunoSEQ Assay, a bias-controlled multiplex PCR. On the study's bioinformatics: Within the assay, amplification of reference gene primers was used to estimate how many nucleated cells each sample contained. To quantify the absolute abundance of each unique TCRbeta CDR3 rearrangement, sequence reads were collapsed and filtered. Productive Simpson clonality was computed per sample as the square root of Simpson's diversity index over productive rearrangements. Drawn from immuneACCESS, this table holds only the in-frame rearrangements with V and J called that TCRdb kept. Clones are partly lost; checked studies trace under half to an unresolved V gene and leave the rest unexplained. The DNA was the basis for D and trimming; V, J and clone size are from that table. For this sample there are 100,000 to 150,000 clones; roughly four fifths appear just once. The ten top clones hold less than 6.5% of the sample.

The CDR3 holds 15 amino acids from the cysteine to the phenylalanine. Just the 45-base CDR3 DNA is kept, in frame starting at base 1. Trimming accounts for 6 bases at V and 0 bases at J, while the number of junction bases matched to no gene is 5. From a lookup of the germline V gene, CDR1 and CDR2 are SGHVS and FNYEAQ. Sequenced material: peripheral blood. The sequence was collected from a man aged 55 to 69 with acute or convalescent COVID-19. The chain is encoded by TRBV7-6 joined to TRBJ2-3; the junction holds 8 bases that match TRBD2. CDR3 region: CASRRLAGSTDTQYF. The DNA sequence reads TGTGCCAGCAGGCGTCTAGCGGGTAGCACAGATACGCAGTATTTT.